The clone carrying this TCR beta chain showed up many times. The data stem from a study of T cells in Graves' hyperthyroidism and ophthalmopathy. It was RNA transcripts that yielded the amplified TCR beta CDR3 regions. The primer set for the first-round RT-PCR of the TCR CDR3 was HTBI. TCRdb re-called the multiplex PCR reads through MiXCR, storing one row per CDR3 protein. The data contain around 300,000 distinct CDR3 sequences, roughly 15% of them singletons. The J segment lost 6 bases and the V segment lost 3 bases, leaving 5 bases of the junction unmatched. The V gene's germline CDR1 is SGHRS and CDR2 YFSETQ. The CDR3 covers 14 residues. At first hyperthyroidism diagnosis, before any ophthalmopathy symptoms, the blood sample was collected.

Sequencing was carried out using blood. V and J are TRBV5-1 and TRBJ2-7, with TRBD2 matching over 11 bases. This receptor was taken from a woman between 45 and 65 years old with Graves' hyperthyroidism that later progressed to Graves' ophthalmopathy. This chain's CDR3 is CASSSGLAAVEQYF. CDR3 coding DNA: TGCGCCAGCAGCTCGGGACTAGCGGCCGTCGAGCAGTACTTC.